This T cell receptor (beta chain) stems from a study of cytomegalovirus exposure and HLA in healthy donors. General study points: A prior analysis recorded that most TCR beta V segments were productive about 90% or about 30% of the time.

V trimming: 0 bases; J trimming: 2 bases; junction bases outside the gene matches: 4. The CDR3 contains 16 residues. Germline assignment: CDR1 LGHNA and CDR2 YSLEER. Turning to this clone: The antigen is not known.

PCR employed 60 Vbeta and 13 Jbeta primers. The protocol was immunoSEQ multiplex PCR, while the TCRdb copy is restricted to in-frame clones and leaves out a portion. The profile shows about 190,000 clones, about four fifths of them singletons. Healthy people donating bone marrow made up the donors. This chain connects TRBV4-3 to TRBJ2-1; TRBD2 agrees at 7 bases. Sequencing was done on a sample of PBMCs. This sequence originates from a man in his forties or fifties in good health and CMV-seronegative. CDR3 sequence: CASSQDQAGTYNEQFF. The CDR3 coding sequence is TGCGCCAGCAGCCAAGATCAAGCGGGAACCTACAATGAGCAGTTCTTC.